The 21 T cell receptor beta chains below were found in one sample sequenced in a study of blood T cells in healthy people across ages (dated by TCRdb to between 2015 and 2016). The library was built by means of 5' RACE. The instrument given in TCRdb is Illumina HiSeq 2500. A second about 7 to 11 cycle PCR used a sample-barcoded 5' primer and a J-beta primer mix. TCRdb reanalyzed the raw reads on its own, using fastp at Q25 for trimming and MiXCR for clone calling, and kept in-frame beta chains. A single entry per CDR3 protein holds the most common genes and DNA from its merged rows. Counted in this sample were about 1.1 million distinct CDR3 sequences; around two fifths of them appeared once. Of the sample, about an eighth falls within the top ten clones. The source material was blood. All receptors derive from a man aged 18 to 29 in good health.

This chain links TRBV12-3 or TRBV12-4 with TRBJ2-4; D is tentatively TRBD1 or TRBD2 (5 bases each). The closer fit of TRBJ2-7 to the DNA end suggests the J call may be wrong. The CDR3 consists of 13 residues. The CDR3 coding sequence is TGTGCCAGTGCCAGGGACGGTAGTTACGAGCAGTACTTC. Translated: CASARDGSYEQYF.

This clonotype occurred a few times. An end of the junction does not agree with germline; a read error may underlie this. J is TRBJ2-1 and V is TRBV7-7, with D possibly TRBD1 on 6 matching bases. CDR1 and CDR2 (germline): SSHAT, FNYEAQ (reference sequence). The CDR3 loop spans 15 amino acids. In nucleotides, the CDR3 is TGTGCTAGCAGCCTTAGGCTTGGACAGTCCAATGAGCAGTTCTTC. Its translation: CASSLRLGQSNEQFF.

V usage is TRBV20-1 and J usage is TRBJ2-1; maybe TRBD1 (6 bases). The length of the CDR3 is 11 residues. V was clipped by 6 bases and J by 5 bases, with 8 bases between them. Per the germline V gene, CDR1 is DFQATT and CDR2 is SNEGSKA (reference sequence). DNA for the CDR3: TGCAGTGCGGACAGCCACAATGAGCAGTTCTTC. Amino acid sequence: CSADSHNEQFF.

Regarding this clonotype: Mismatch with germline at one junction end may stem from a read error. J is TRBJ1-5 and V is TRBV2; TRBD1 matches 8 bases. The CDR3 runs 15 residues. The germline V gene has CDR1 SNHLY and CDR2 FYNNEI. Here the CDR3 reads CASRGATGAHQPQHF. CDR3 nucleotide sequence: TGTGCCAGCAGGGGGGCGACAGGGGCGCATCAGCCTCAGCATTTT.

Only a few counts were recorded for this clonotype. This chain joins TRBV29-1 and TRBJ1-1, with unresolved D. Trimming left V 3 bases short and J 0 bases short, with 8 bases between. The CDR3 totals 13 residues. Germline-derived CDR1 and CDR2 are SQVTM and ANQGSEA. The CDR3 loop is CSVDWAMNTEAFF. The CDR3 nucleotides read TGCAGCGTTGACTGGGCCATGAACACTGAAGCTTTCTTT.

This clonotype was seen a few times. V and J are TRBV3-1 and TRBJ2-5; D is ambiguous. Trimming shortened V by 10 bases and J by 2 bases, and 17 bases separated the two germline ends. Germline values: CDR1 LGHDT, CDR2 YNNKEL (reference sequence). This CDR3 has 14 amino acids. The CDR3 DNA reads TGTGCCACAGCCGTGGGAAGGAATCAAGAGACCCAGTACTTC. As protein: CATAVGRNQETQYF.

The chain joins TRBV6-1 to TRBJ2-7; TRBD1 agrees at 9 bases. The CDR3 has 15 amino acids. CDR1 and CDR2 from the germline V gene are MNHNS and SASEGT. The J segment lost 5 bases and the V segment lost 5 bases, leaving 10 bases of the junction unmatched. The DNA of the CDR3 is TGTGCCAGCAGTTCCCGGGACAGGGTTTTCCACGAGCAGTACTTC. As protein: CASSSRDRVFHEQYF.

J is TRBJ1-2 and V is TRBV29-1; TRBD1 aligns across 10 bases. After removal of 2 bases from V and 4 bases from J, the junction contained 7 bases not matched to a gene. This CDR3 contains 15 residues. From germline, CDR1 is SQVTM and CDR2 ANQGSEA. Here the CDR3 reads CSVEPGQGFSYGYTF. DNA for the CDR3: TGCAGCGTTGAACCGGGACAGGGGTTCAGCTATGGCTACACCTTC. The full variable domain, rest sourced from reference TRBV29-1 and TRBJ1-2, is SAVISQKPSRDICQRGTSLTIQCQVDSQVTMMFWYRQQPGQSLTLIATANQGSEATYESGFVIDKFPISRPNLTFSTLTVSNMSPEDSSIYLCSVEPGQGFSYGYTFGSGTRLTVV.

This clonotype was observed a few times. The rearrangement links TRBV6-6 to TRBJ1-6; no firm D call. V gave up 7 bases and J gave up 0 bases, with 13 bases separating them. Germline V gene data show CDR1 as MNHNY and CDR2 as SVGAGI (reference sequence). The CDR3 spans 16 residues. The CDR3 reads CASIKDPSSYNSPLHF. DNA of the CDR3: TGTGCCAGCATAAAGGACCCGAGCTCCTATAATTCACCCCTCCACTTT.

This clonotype turned up a few times. The genes are TRBV9 and TRBJ2-7; D is undetermined. V was shortened by 0 bases and J by 0 bases, with 13 bases between the two germline ends. The CDR3 spans 16 residues. In germline, CDR1 is SGDLS, CDR2 YYNGEE. The chain's CDR3 is CASSVDPSADSYEQYF. The CDR3 nucleotides are TGTGCCAGCAGCGTAGACCCTTCCGCGGACTCCTACGAGCAGTACTTC.

This clonotype was observed a handful of times. The chain uses TRBV7-3 and TRBJ1-1; D is unresolved. From germline, CDR1 is SGHTA and CDR2 FQGTGA. This CDR3 has 15 residues. The germline V and J ends were trimmed by 1 base and 5 bases, with 14 bases remaining between them. CDR3 bases: TGTGCCAGCAGCTTAAGCGTCAGGTTGGGGACTGAAGCTTTCTTT. This gives the protein CASSLSVRLGTEAFF. Drawing the rest from reference TRBV7-3 and TRBJ1-1, the complete variable domain is GAGVSQTPSNKVTEKGKYVELRCDPISGHTALYWYRQSLGQGPEFLIYFQGTGAADDSGLPNDRFFAVRPEGSVSTLKIQRTERGDSAVYLCASSLSVRLGTEAFFGQGTRLTVV.

The V and J genes are TRBV6-1 and TRBJ2-1; 8 nucleotides match TRBD2. The CDR3 consists of 16 residues. V shed 4 bases, J shed 0 bases, and the junction held 5 bases outside the gene matches. Looked up from germline, CDR1 is MNHNS and CDR2 is SASEGT. The CDR3 coding sequence is TGTGCCAGCAGTGCAGTAGCGGGGAGCTCCTACAATGAGCAGTTCTTC. Encoded protein: CASSAVAGSSYNEQFF.

This clonotype was observed a few times. This chain connects TRBV6-2 or TRBV6-3 to TRBJ1-5; D not certain. Germline V lookup: CDR1 MNHEY, CDR2 SVGEGT. Deletions cut 6 bases from V and 0 bases from J, with 9 bases between. There are 14 residues in the CDR3. CDR3: CASRRGYSNQPQHF. CDR3 coding DNA: TGTGCCAGCAGACGCGGATATAGCAATCAGCCCCAGCATTTT.

This clonotype was observed a handful of times. This chain links TRBV4-2 with TRBJ1-1; D is uncertain. CDR1 and CDR2 from the germline V gene are LGHNA and YNFKEQ. The CDR3 extends over 15 amino acids. V gave up 0 bases and J gave up 0 bases, with 8 bases separating them. The chain's CDR3 is CASSQEDGMNTEAFF. In DNA, the CDR3 is TGTGCCAGCAGCCAAGAAGATGGGATGAACACTGAAGCTTTCTTT.

The chain joins TRBV5-1 to TRBJ2-5; 11 bases agree with TRBD1. Germline values: CDR1 SGHRS, CDR2 YFSETQ. V was clipped by 4 bases and J by 11 bases; unmatched bases: 10. The CDR3 loop spans 14 amino acids. CDR3 sequence: CASSERTGGCEQYF. Here the CDR3 DNA reads TGCGCCAGCAGCGAGAGGACAGGGGGCTGTGAGCAGTACTTC.

This clonotype was detected only a few times. The V call is TRBV7-9, the J call TRBJ1-2, with a possible D match to TRBD1 (5 bases). V was trimmed by 5 bases and J by 0 bases, leaving 16 bases between them. The V gene's germline CDR1 is SEHNR and CDR2 FQNEAQ (reference sequence). This CDR3 has 16 residues. CDR3 DNA: TGTGCCAGCAGCGGGGACGTCAGTCGAGCTAACTATGGCTACACCTTC. This codes for CASSGDVSRANYGYTF.

This clonotype appeared a few times. The CDR3 region has the DNA TGCGCCAGCAACCGCGGGGACACCGACTTTTCCTATGGCTACACCTTC. Residues: CASNRGDTDFSYGYTF. The J gene is TRBJ1-2, the V gene TRBV5-1; tentative D call: TRBD1 (6 bases). The germline V gene has CDR1 SGHRS and CDR2 YFSETQ. The CDR3 length is 16 residues. V lost 6 bases and J 4 bases, leaving 22 bases between the germline ends. The variable domain in full, with the rest retrieved from reference TRBV5-1 and TRBJ1-2, is KAGVTQTPRYLIKTRGQQVTLSCSPISGHRSVSWYQQTPGQGLQFLFEYFSETQRNKGNFPGRFSGRQFSNSRSEMNVSTLELGDSALYLCASNRGDTDFSYGYTFGSGTRLTVV.

In this sample, this clonotype turned up a few times. This rearrangement joins TRBV12-3 or TRBV12-4 to TRBJ2-3; no clear D gene. V was cut by 4 bases and J by 9 bases, with 11 bases left in between. The CDR3 covers 12 residues. CDR3 amino acids: CASSSDWSTQYF. In DNA, the CDR3 is TGTGCCAGCAGTTCAGATTGGAGCACGCAGTATTTT.

This clonotype was picked up a small number of times. The chain carries TRBV5-1 and TRBJ1-1; no clear D gene. Trimming shortened V by 0 bases and J by 4 bases, and 13 bases separated the two germline ends. The CDR3 is made up of 15 amino acids. Per germline, CDR1 SGHRS and CDR2 YFSETQ. The DNA for the CDR3 is TGCGCCAGCAGCTTGGCCCGTGCAGAAATCACTGAAGCTTTCTTT. Translating it yields CASSLARAEITEAFF.

CDR3 nucleotides: TGTGCCAGCAGTTACTCCCAGGCTGCTGATGGCTACACCTTC. Its protein is CASSYSQAADGYTF. This chain uses TRBV6-5 with TRBJ1-2; D is undetermined. V shed 0 bases and J shed 6 bases, with 11 bases lying between them. The CDR3 sequence is 14 residues long. In germline, CDR1 is MNHEY, CDR2 SVGAGI.

This chain joins TRBV28 and TRBJ2-1, with a possible D match to TRBD2 (6 bases). Germline assignment: CDR1 MDHEN and CDR2 SYDVKM. Trimming cost V 9 bases and J 8 bases, with 26 bases left between them. The CDR3 totals 16 residues. CDR3 residues: CASNPPKWRGRDEQFF. The CDR3 nucleotides are TGTGCCAGTAACCCCCCTAAGTGGCGGGGACGGGATGAGCAGTTCTTC.